The rows below give T cell receptor beta chains drawn from one sample of a study of T cells in Graves' hyperthyroidism and ophthalmopathy. TCRdb reprocessed the multiplex PCR reads via MiXCR and lists one record per CDR3 protein. Here the sample spans hundreds of thousands of distinct CDR3 sequences, approximately 14% being singletons. Sequencing was performed on blood. The receptors stem from a woman younger than 30 with Graves' hyperthyroidism. CDR3s include the opening cysteine and the closing phenylalanine or tryptophan. A D gene is named only where the DNA matches it firmly. Where a row states a size, it is once, few, many or the class of an expanded clone; other rows omit it.

TRBJ2-1	TRBD1	TRBV28	.	CASSLQGLIGFVQFF	TGTGCCAGCAGTCTACAGGGGTTGATAGGGTTTGTGCAGTTCTTC
TRBJ1-1	.	TRBV7-9	many	CASSLIDWGPEAFF	TGTGCCAGCAGCTTAATCGATTGGGGTCCTGAAGCTTTCTTT
TRBJ1-1	TRBD1	TRBV9	few	CASSVSEQGRGGTEAFF	TGTGCCAGCAGCGTATCAGAACAGGGGAGAGGCGGGACTGAAGCTTTCTTT
TRBJ2-5	.	TRBV6-6	many	CASSYSPARAKTQYF	TGTGCCAGCAGTTACTCGCCGGCCAGGGCAAAGACCCAGTACTTC
TRBJ1-3	TRBD1	TRBV19	.	CASRNPGTGAAGNTIYF	TGTGCCAGTAGAAACCCCGGGACAGGGGCAGCTGGAAACACCATATATTTT
TRBJ2-7	.	TRBV5-4	few	CASSSPHSYEQYF	TGTGCCAGCAGCTCCCCTCACTCCTACGAGCAGTACTTC
TRBJ2-3	TRBD1	TRBV2	many	CASSSDRSADTQYF	TGTGCCAGCAGTTCGGACAGGTCGGCAGATACGCAGTATTTT
TRBJ2-7	TRBD2	TRBV13	many	CASGTSGTYEQYF	TGTGCCAGCGGGACTAGCGGGACTTACGAGCAGTACTTC
TRBJ1-2	.	TRBV30	.	CAWRATGAGEGYTF	TGTGCCTGGAGGGCAACAGGCGCCGGCGAGGGCTACACCTTC
TRBJ2-2	TRBD2	TRBV6-1	.	CASSLYNPASAGGANTGELFF	TGTGCCAGCAGCCTCTATAACCCCGCCTCAGCGGGAGGGGCGAACACCGGGGAGCTGTTTTTT
TRBJ2-1	TRBD1	TRBV19	.	CASKRDRADEQFF	TGTGCCAGTAAAAGGGACAGGGCCGATGAGCAGTTCTTC
TRBJ2-1	TRBD2	TRBV20-1	many	CSARAPRGTSGSVESNEQFF	TGCAGTGCTAGAGCACCAAGAGGGACTAGCGGGAGCGTCGAATCGAATGAGCAGTTCTTC
TRBJ2-1	TRBD2	TRBV2	few	CASSEQGAGAYNEQFF	TGTGCCAGCAGTGAACAAGGAGCGGGAGCCTACAATGAGCAGTTCTTC
TRBJ2-1	.	TRBV7-2	.	CASTSLLVRRRDNEQFF	TGTGCCAGCACCTCCCTACTCGTGCGTCGTCGGGATAATGAGCAGTTCTTC
TRBJ1-2	TRBD1	TRBV6-1	.	CAIPPPRGRLYGYTF	TGTGCCATCCCCCCCCCCAGGGGGCGCCTCTATGGCTACACCTTC
TRBJ1-5	.	TRBV4-1	.	CASRDISGDSNQPQHF	TGCGCCAGCAGGGATATATCGGGGGATAGCAATCAGCCCCAGCATTTT
TRBJ2-5	TRBD1	TRBV12-3/TRBV12-4	few	CASSSATGGETQYF	TGTGCCAGCAGTTCGGCGACAGGGGGTGAGACCCAGTACTTC
TRBJ2-3	.	TRBV5-5	.	CASSLDLGGTDTQYF	TGTGCCAGCAGCTTGGACCTGGGAGGCACAGATACGCAGTATTTT
TRBJ2-1	TRBD1	TRBV6-1	few	CASTPTGDRAVNEQFF	TGTGCCAGCACCCCCACAGGGGACAGGGCTGTCAATGAGCAGTTCTTC
TRBJ2-1	.	TRBV11-2	many	CASSLGHRAPYNEQFF	TGTGCCAGCAGCCTGGGGCATCGCGCGCCCTACAATGAGCAGTTCTTC
TRBJ1-2	TRBD1	TRBV6-5	few	CASSYGTGKHGYTF	TGTGCCAGCAGTTACGGGACAGGGAAACATGGCTACACCTTC
TRBJ2-7	.	TRBV4-1	.	CASSQVWQDPSYEQYF	TGCGCCAGCAGCCAAGTATGGCAGGACCCCTCCTACGAGCAGTACTTC
TRBJ2-1	TRBD2	TRBV7-6	few	CASSSNPGLAGEGNEQFF	TGTGCCAGCAGCTCAAACCCGGGACTAGCGGGAGAAGGCAATGAGCAGTTCTTC
TRBJ1-5	.	TRBV3-1	many	CASSQDRGAGNQPQHF	TGTGCCAGCAGCCAAGACCGGGGCGCGGGCAATCAGCCCCAGCATTTT
TRBJ2-7	TRBD2	TRBV20-1	few	CSARTGTSGYEQYF	TGCAGTGCTAGGACCGGGACTAGCGGCTACGAGCAGTACTTC